The sequence of this T cell receptor (beta chain) was determined in a study of CD8+CD57+ T cells in acquired aplastic anemia. Overall study context: The study obtained an average of around 3.4 ug of DNA from sorted CD4+ and CD8+ cells.

Profiles of TCR beta VDJ and CDR3 were generated from a genomic DNA template. TCRdb itself ran the reads through MiXCR, one entry per CDR3 protein. The data hold roughly 500,000 distinct CDR3 sequences, with more than 25% observed a single time. Selection for sequencing was limited to patients who had shown CD8+CD57+ cell expansion by flow cytometry. On this clonotype itself: A single base separates this from a much larger clone, so it may be a read error.

V lost 3 bases, J lost 8 bases, and 5 bases lay in between. Looked up from germline, CDR1 is SGHTA and CDR2 is FQGNSA. This CDR3 has 11 residues. The receptor was isolated from a human donor with aplastic anemia. Sequencing used sorted CD4+, CD8+, or CD8+CD57+ T cells (not recorded which) from PBMCs. This chain links TRBV7-2 with TRBJ2-1; D gene uncertain. This CDR3 reads CASSFRHEQFF. DNA of the CDR3: TGTGCCAGCAGCTTCCGTCATGAGCAGTTCTTC.